These 25 T cell receptor beta chains share one sample of origin, sequenced in a study of blood T cell repertoires in COVID-19. Assay: immunoSEQ multiplex PCR; the TCRdb copy retains only in-frame clones and omits some. The data contain about 140,000 clones, approximately 85% of them singletons. The specimen was PBMCs or T cells enriched from blood (not recorded which). The receptors derive from a woman aged 45-65 years with acute COVID-19.

The V gene is TRBV2, the J gene TRBJ2-3, with 11 bases identical to TRBD1. V shed 6 bases, J shed 4 bases, and the junction held 3 bases outside the gene matches. The germline CDR1 and CDR2 sequences are SNHLY and FYNNEI. CDR3 length: 14 amino acids. The CDR3 region is CASRDRGRSDTQYF. The CDR3 coding sequence is TGTGCCAGCAGGGACAGGGGGCGGTCAGATACGCAGTATTTT.

This sequence joins TRBV2 and TRBJ1-6, with D unclear. Trimming removed 7 bases at V and 9 bases at J, with 10 bases between. Germline assignment: CDR1 SNHLY and CDR2 FYNNEI. The CDR3 spans 12 residues. The CDR3 sequence is CASMFGSSPLHF. CDR3 bases: TGTGCCAGCATGTTTGGGAGTTCACCCCTCCACTTT.

This chain joins TRBV3-1 (or the pseudogene TRBV3-2) and TRBJ2-4, with a tentative D call TRBD1 (5 bases). The CDR3 runs 15 residues. Germline values: CDR1 LGHDT, CDR2 YNNKEL (reference sequence). The V and J ends lost 1 base and 1 base respectively, with 8 bases between them. DNA of the CDR3: TGTGCCAGCAGCCAAGGGGGCTCCGCCAAAAACATTCAGTACTTC. Its translation: CASSQGGSAKNIQYF.

This chain joins TRBV7-9 and TRBJ1-5; maybe TRBD1 (5 bases). CDR3 length: 14 amino acids. Trimming stripped 1 base from V and 6 bases from J, with 10 bases between. Germline V CDR1 and CDR2: SEHNR, FQNEAQ (reference sequence). The CDR3 DNA is TGTGCCAGCAGCTTAGAAGGGGAAGGTCAGCCCCAGCATTTT. It encodes CASSLEGEGQPQHF.

The rearrangement joins TRBV25-1 to TRBJ2-1; 7 bases are shared with TRBD2. Losses at the gene ends were 4 bases for V and 0 bases for J; bases not matched to a gene: 6. This CDR3 comprises 16 residues. The germline V gene has CDR1 MGHDK and CDR2 SYGVNS. In DNA, the CDR3 is TGTGCCAGCAGTGGCTGGCGGGAGAACTCCTACAATGAGCAGTTCTTC. Translated: CASSGWRENSYNEQFF.

This chain connects TRBV4-3 to TRBJ1-1; 7 nucleotides line up with TRBD1. CDR1 LGHNA and CDR2 YSLEER come from the germline V gene. The CDR3 spans 15 residues. V lost 3 bases, J lost 0 bases, and 4 bases stayed unmatched. CDR3 in amino acids: CASSQRTGLNTEAFF. The CDR3 DNA follows: TGCGCCAGCAGCCAGAGGACAGGACTGAACACTGAAGCTTTCTTT.

The chain recombines TRBV7-9 with TRBJ1-3, with D uncertain. Between the trimmed V and J ends, which lost 3 bases and 3 bases, there was a span of 3 bases. In germline, CDR1 is SEHNR, CDR2 FQNEAQ (reference sequence). The CDR3 covers 12 residues. CDR3 bases: TGTGCCAGCAGCTTCGGTGGAAACACCATATATTTT. This sequence encodes CASSFGGNTIYF.

This sequence joins TRBV5-5 and TRBJ2-1; weak D call: TRBD1 (6 bases). Germline V gene sequence: CDR1 SGHKS, CDR2 YYEKEE (reference sequence). The germline V and J ends were trimmed by 4 bases and 4 bases, with 15 bases remaining between them. The CDR3 length is 15 residues. CDR3 nucleotide sequence: TGTGCCAGCAGCCCCTACGCAGGGGATTACAATGAGCAGTTCTTC. It codes for CASSPYAGDYNEQFF.

The chain carries TRBV6-5 and TRBJ1-2; 11 bases are a match to TRBD1. Trimming at V came to 4 bases and at J to 8 bases, leaving 9 bases not matched to a gene. The germline gives CDR1 MNHEY, CDR2 SVGAGI. This CDR3 spans 15 amino acids. Here the CDR3 DNA reads TGTGCCAGCAGTTCGGCCGGGACAGGGGGGGAAGGCTACACCTTC. It codes for CASSSAGTGGEGYTF.

The chain combines TRBV28 with TRBJ2-7, with 7 bases aligning to TRBD1. The germline V gene encodes CDR1 MDHEN and CDR2 SYDVKM. V gave up 4 bases and J gave up 4 bases; unmatched junction bases: 4. CDR3 length equals 13 residues. The CDR3 DNA is TGTGCCAGCAGTTCGCCGGACAGGTACGAGCAGTACTTC. Translating it yields CASSSPDRYEQYF. Full variable domain (outside the CDR3, taken from reference TRBV28 and TRBJ2-7): DVKVTQSSRYLVKRTGEKVFLECVQDMDHENMFWYRQDPGLGLRLIYFSYDVKMKEKGDIPEGYSVSREKKERFSLILESASTNQTSMYLCASSSPDRYEQYFGPGTRLTVT.

This rearrangement joins TRBV27 to TRBJ2-3; the D is unclear. CDR3 length: 13 residues. Trimming removed 8 bases from V and 1 base from J, with 10 bases in between. Germline CDR1 and CDR2: MNHEY and SMNVEV (reference sequence). The CDR3 loop is CASSFSGTDTQYF. The CDR3 DNA follows: TGTGCCAGCTCATTTAGTGGCACAGATACGCAGTATTTT.

This clone was seen a single time. The chain employs TRBV5-4 and TRBJ2-3; 9 nucleotides line up with TRBD2. This CDR3 comprises 18 residues. Germline-derived CDR1 and CDR2 are SGHNT and YYREEE (reference sequence). J gave up 2 bases and V 0 bases, and 10 bases lay outside the gene matches. The CDR3 region has the DNA TGTGCCAGCAGCTTGGAATTTGATAGCGGGAGAAACACAGATACGCAGTATTTT. Amino acids: CASSLEFDSGRNTDTQYF. Drawing the rest from reference TRBV5-4 and TRBJ2-3, the complete variable domain is ETGVTQSPTHLIKTRGQQVTLRCSSQSGHNTVSWYQQALGQGPQFIFQYYREEENGRGNFPPRFSGLQFPNYSSELNVNALELDDSALYLCASSLEFDSGRNTDTQYFGPGTRLTVL.

The chain has TRBV5-1 and TRBJ2-7; 10 positions match TRBD1. The CDR3 has 15 amino acids. Germline assignment: CDR1 SGHRS and CDR2 YFSETQ. Germline trimming cut 4 bases from V and 3 bases from J; bases unmatched to any gene: 7. The CDR3 DNA follows: TGCGCCAGCAGCGCCCTGACAGGGGGCATCTACGAGCAGTACTTC. Amino acid sequence: CASSALTGGIYEQYF.

This clone appeared once. In DNA form, the CDR3 reads TGTGCCAGCAGCGGACAGGGAGCTTCACCCCTCCACTTT. It is translated as CASSGQGASPLHF. V is TRBV6-2 or TRBV6-3 and J is TRBJ1-6, with 8 bases that match TRBD1. The CDR3 sequence is 13 residues long. V was pared by 6 bases and J by 9 bases, with 4 bases of the junction left unmatched. Germline V gene sequence: CDR1 MNHEY, CDR2 SVGEGT.

The V call is TRBV5-1, the J call TRBJ2-3; TRBD1 matches at 8 bases. Looked up from germline, CDR1 is SGHRS and CDR2 is YFSETQ. This CDR3 is built from 15 residues. V was clipped by 0 bases and J by 1 base; unmatched bases: 1. CDR3 in amino acids: CASSLAGQGTDTQYF. The CDR3 DNA reads TGCGCCAGCAGCTTGGCGGGACAGGGCACAGATACGCAGTATTTT.

This chain uses TRBV5-8 with TRBJ2-5; the D gene is possibly TRBD1 (6 bases). Germline V gene lookup returns CDR1 SGHTS and CDR2 YDEGEE. Trimming took off 1 base at V and 4 bases at J, with 11 bases between the two ends. CDR3 size: 14 residues. Written as DNA, the CDR3 is TGTGCCAGCAGCTTGAATACAGGGAGAGAGACCCAGTACTTC. This sequence encodes CASSLNTGRETQYF.

The CDR3, as DNA: TGCGCCAGCAGCCTAGGGACAGACGGCGGTAGGTCTGAAGCTTTCTTT. It translates to CASSLGTDGGRSEAFF. J is TRBJ1-1 and V is TRBV5-1, with 7 bases aligning to TRBD1. The CDR3 extends over 16 amino acids. Germline CDR1 is SGHRS and CDR2 is YFSETQ. J was trimmed by 6 bases and V by 4 bases; bases with no gene match: 15.

This clone was recorded once. The chain has TRBV4-3 and TRBJ2-6; TRBD2 matches 8 bases. With 0 bases clipped from V and 0 bases from J, the junction kept 10 bases outside the gene matches. The germline V gene encodes CDR1 LGHNA and CDR2 YSLEER. The CDR3 runs to 20 residues. As DNA, the CDR3 is TGCGCCAGCAGCCAAGATCCGGGGGGGCAGGAATACTCTGGGGCCAACGTCCTGACTTTC. Translated, it gives CASSQDPGGQEYSGANVLTF.

This chain connects TRBV7-2 to TRBJ1-6; maybe TRBD1 (6 bases). The CDR3 extends over 16 amino acids. From germline, CDR1 is SGHTA and CDR2 FQGNSA. Trimming left V 5 bases short and J 9 bases short, with 20 bases between. CDR3 residues: CASSGDRQGIFSPLHF. The CDR3 nucleotides read TGTGCCAGCAGCGGAGACCGCCAGGGGATTTTTTCACCCCTCCACTTT.

This clone has just a few counts. Germline and junction disagree at one end, which may indicate a read error. The CDR3 loop reads CASSRKDGAF. The DNA of the CDR3 is TGTGCCAGCAGCCGCAAGGACGGGGCCTTC. This sequence joins TRBV7-6 and TRBJ1-2, with D unclear. Germline V gene sequence: CDR1 SGHVS, CDR2 FNYEAQ. The CDR3 is 10 residues long.

CDR3 loop: CASSPFTQREAYEQYF. In DNA, the CDR3 is TGTGCCAGCTCACCATTTACCCAGCGGGAGGCCTACGAGCAGTACTTC. The chain links TRBV18 to TRBJ2-7, with TRBD2 identical over 9 bases. V dropped 2 bases and J dropped 2; count of bases not matched to a gene: 7. Germline lookup yields CDR1 KGHSH and CDR2 LQKENI. This CDR3 is built from 16 residues.

This sequence joins TRBV5-4 and TRBJ1-4; D is uncertain. This CDR3 comprises 14 residues. The germline V gene has CDR1 SGHNT and CDR2 YYREEE (reference sequence). With 3 bases removed from V and 7 bases from J, the gap between germline ends came to 13 bases. CDR3 DNA: TGTGCCAGCAGCTCGAGGGCGGGGAGTGAAAAACTGTTTTTT. Residues: CASSSRAGSEKLFF.

CDR3 sequence: CSASVIADYNEQFF. The DNA for the CDR3 is TGCAGTGCTAGTGTAATAGCGGACTACAATGAGCAGTTCTTC. The chain uses TRBV20-1 and TRBJ2-1, with a tentative D call TRBD2 (6 bases). Trimming pared 3 bases from V and 3 bases from J, leaving 12 bases between. Germline values: CDR1 DFQATT, CDR2 SNEGSKA (reference sequence). The CDR3 covers 14 residues.

This rearrangement joins TRBV11-2 to TRBJ1-4, with no clear D. The CDR3 sequence is 14 residues long. With 4 bases removed from V and 8 bases from J, the gap between germline ends came to 14 bases. Germline V CDR1 and CDR2: SGHAT, FQNNGV. The CDR3 spells CASSSVMLSEKLFF. The CDR3 DNA follows: TGTGCCAGCAGCTCGGTTATGCTGTCAGAAAAACTGTTTTTT.

The rearrangement links TRBV27 to TRBJ2-3, with TRBD1 as a possible D gene (6 bases). The CDR3 loop spans 15 amino acids. Trimming shortened V by 6 bases and J by 7 bases, and 20 bases separated the two germline ends. The germline V gene encodes CDR1 MNHEY and CDR2 SMNVEV (reference sequence). CDR3 nucleotides: TGTGCCAGCAGACCCCAGCTGGCAGGGGTAAATACGCAGTATTTT. Protein sequence: CASRPQLAGVNTQYF.